This T cell receptor beta chain was profiled in a study of neurological immune-mediated disorders. Overall study findings and caveats: The greatest TCR clonal expansion occurred in HTLV-1-associated myelopathy and the least in multiple sclerosis, which fell below healthy controls.

J lost 1 base, V lost 5 bases, and 5 bases had no gene match. The germline gives CDR1 MNHNY, CDR2 SVGAGI (reference sequence). The CDR3 covers 14 residues. This clonotype was counted ten times or more. Its antigen is undetermined. TCRdb fed the 5' RACE reads into MiXCR, producing one record per CDR3 protein. The sample lists 70,000 to 95,000 distinct CDR3 sequences; 11% to 15% were seen once. For the unsorted libraries, 2 million PBMCs stored at -80 C served as input. The clonotype comes from a woman aged 45-65 years in good health. The sequencing input was PBMCs. The V and J genes are TRBV6-6 and TRBJ2-7; 7 bases match TRBD1. CDR3 residues: CASSATGPSYEQYF. The CDR3 nucleotides read TGTGCCAGCAGTGCGACAGGGCCTTCCTACGAGCAGTACTTC.